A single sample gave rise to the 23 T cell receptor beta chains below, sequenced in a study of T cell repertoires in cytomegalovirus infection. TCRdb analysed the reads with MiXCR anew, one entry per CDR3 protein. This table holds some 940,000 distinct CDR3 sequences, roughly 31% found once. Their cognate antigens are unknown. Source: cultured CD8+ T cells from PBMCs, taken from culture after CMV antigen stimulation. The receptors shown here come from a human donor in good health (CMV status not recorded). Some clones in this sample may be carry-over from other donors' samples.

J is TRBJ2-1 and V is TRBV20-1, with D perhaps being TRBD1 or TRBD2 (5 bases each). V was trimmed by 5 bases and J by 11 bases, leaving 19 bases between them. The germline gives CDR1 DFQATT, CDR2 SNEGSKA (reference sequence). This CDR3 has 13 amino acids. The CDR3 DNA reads TGCAGTGCTGGCACTCAGGGCGGGTCAAAGCAGTTCTTC. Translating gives CSAGTQGGSKQFF.

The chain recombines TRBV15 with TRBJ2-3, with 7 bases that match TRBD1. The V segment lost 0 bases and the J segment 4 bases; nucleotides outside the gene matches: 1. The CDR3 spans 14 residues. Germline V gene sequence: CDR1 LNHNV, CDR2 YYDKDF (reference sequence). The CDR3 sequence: CATSRDQGADTQYF. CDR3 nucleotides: TGTGCCACCAGCAGAGATCAGGGGGCAGATACGCAGTATTTT.

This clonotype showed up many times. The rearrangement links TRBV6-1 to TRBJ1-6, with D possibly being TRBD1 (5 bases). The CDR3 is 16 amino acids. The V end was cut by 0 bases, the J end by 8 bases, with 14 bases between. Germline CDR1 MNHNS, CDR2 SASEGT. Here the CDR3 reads CASSEAGGLRDSPLHF. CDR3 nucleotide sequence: TGTGCCAGCAGTGAAGCGGGGGGACTGAGGGATTCACCCCTCCACTTT.

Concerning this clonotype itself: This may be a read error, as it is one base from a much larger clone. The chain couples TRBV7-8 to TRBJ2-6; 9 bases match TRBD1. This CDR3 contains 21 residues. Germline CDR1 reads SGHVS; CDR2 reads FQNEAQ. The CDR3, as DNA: TGTGTCAGCAGCTTATATGTGTGGGACAGGGCGGATCTCTCTGGGGCCAACGTCCTGACTTTC. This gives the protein CVSSLYVWDRADLSGANVLTF.

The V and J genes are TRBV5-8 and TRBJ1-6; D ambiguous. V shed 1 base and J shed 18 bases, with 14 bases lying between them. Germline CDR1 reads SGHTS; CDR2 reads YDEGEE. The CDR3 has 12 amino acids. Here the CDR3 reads CASSLSGNIHHF. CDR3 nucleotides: TGTGCCAGCAGCTTGTCGGGAAACATCCACCACTTT. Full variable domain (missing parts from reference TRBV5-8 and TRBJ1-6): EAGVTQSPTHLIKTRGQQATLRCSPISGHTSVYWYQQALGLGLQFLLWYDEGEERNRGNFPPRFSGRQFPNYSSELNVNALELEDSALYLCASSLSGNIHHFGNGTRLTVT.

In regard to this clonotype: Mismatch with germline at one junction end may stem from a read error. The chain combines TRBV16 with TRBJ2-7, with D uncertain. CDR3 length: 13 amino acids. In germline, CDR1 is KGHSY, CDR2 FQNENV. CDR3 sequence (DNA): TGTGCCAGCAGCGAATCGCGGCTAGACGAGCAGTACTTC. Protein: CASSESRLDEQYF.

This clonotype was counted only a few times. In DNA, the CDR3 is TGTGCCAGTAGTCTGAGAAGGCAGATCTCAGATACGCAGTATTTT. Translated: CASSLRRQISDTQYF. V and J are TRBV19 and TRBJ2-3, with no clear D. Trimming removed 5 bases from V and 4 bases from J, with 16 bases in between. Germline V gene sequence: CDR1 LNHDA, CDR2 SQIVND (reference sequence). The length of the CDR3 is 15 residues.

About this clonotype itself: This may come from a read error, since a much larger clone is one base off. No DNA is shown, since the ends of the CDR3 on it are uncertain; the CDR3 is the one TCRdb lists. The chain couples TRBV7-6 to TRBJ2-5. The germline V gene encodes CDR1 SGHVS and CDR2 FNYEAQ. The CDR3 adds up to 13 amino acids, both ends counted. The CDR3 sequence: CVSSLFLLETQYF.

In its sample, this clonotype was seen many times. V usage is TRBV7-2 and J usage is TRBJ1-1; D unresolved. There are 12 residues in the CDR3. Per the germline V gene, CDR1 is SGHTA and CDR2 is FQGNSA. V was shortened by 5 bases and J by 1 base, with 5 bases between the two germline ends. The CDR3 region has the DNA TGTGCCAGCAGCGTCAGGAACACTGAAGCTTTCTTT. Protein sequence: CASSVRNTEAFF.

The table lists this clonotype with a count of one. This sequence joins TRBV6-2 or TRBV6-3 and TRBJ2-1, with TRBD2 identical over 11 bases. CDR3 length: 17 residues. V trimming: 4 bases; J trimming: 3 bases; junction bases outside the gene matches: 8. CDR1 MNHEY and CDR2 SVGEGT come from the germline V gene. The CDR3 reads CASSSITSGGFYNEQFF. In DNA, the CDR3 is TGTGCCAGCAGTTCTATCACTAGCGGGGGATTCTACAATGAGCAGTTCTTC.

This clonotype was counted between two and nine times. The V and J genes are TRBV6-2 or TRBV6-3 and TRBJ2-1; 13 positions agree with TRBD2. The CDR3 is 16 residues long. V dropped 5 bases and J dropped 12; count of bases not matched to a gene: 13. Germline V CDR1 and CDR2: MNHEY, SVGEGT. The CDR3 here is CASSRTSGGLRLGQFF. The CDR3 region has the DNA TGTGCCAGCAGTCGGACTAGCGGGGGCCTTAGGTTGGGGCAGTTCTTC.

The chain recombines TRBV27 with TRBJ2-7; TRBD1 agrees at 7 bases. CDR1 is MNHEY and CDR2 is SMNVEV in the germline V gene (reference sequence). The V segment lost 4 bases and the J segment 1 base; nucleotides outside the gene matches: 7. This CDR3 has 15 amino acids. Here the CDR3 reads CASSSTGSGSYEQYF. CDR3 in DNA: TGTGCCAGCAGTTCGACAGGGTCCGGGTCCTACGAGCAGTACTTC.

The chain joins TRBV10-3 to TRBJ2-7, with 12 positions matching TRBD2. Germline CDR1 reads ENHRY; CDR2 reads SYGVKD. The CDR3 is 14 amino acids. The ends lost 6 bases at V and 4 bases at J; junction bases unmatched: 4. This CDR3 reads CAIRTSGGPYEQYF. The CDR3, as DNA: TGTGCCATCAGGACTAGCGGGGGACCTTACGAGCAGTACTTC.

For the CDR3, the DNA is TGTGCCAGCAGCCCCCTGTATCAGGGGGCGCGATCCACAGATACGCAGTATTTT. Its protein is CASSPLYQGARSTDTQYF. The chain carries TRBV7-9 and TRBJ2-3; 8 positions match TRBD1. CDR1 and CDR2 from the germline V gene are SEHNR and FQNEAQ (reference sequence). J was trimmed by 2 bases and V by 5 bases; bases with no gene match: 15. CDR3 length equals 18 residues.

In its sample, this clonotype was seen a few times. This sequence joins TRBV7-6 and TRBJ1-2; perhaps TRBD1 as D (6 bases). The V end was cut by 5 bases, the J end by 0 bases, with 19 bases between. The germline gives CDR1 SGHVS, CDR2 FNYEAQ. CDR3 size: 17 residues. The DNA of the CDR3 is TGTGCCAGCAGCCCTAGGGGGGGGGACCCAACTAACTATGGCTACACCTTC. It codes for CASSPRGGDPTNYGYTF. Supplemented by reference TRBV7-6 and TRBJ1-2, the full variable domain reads GAGVSQSPRYKVTKRGQDVALRCDPISGHVSLYWYRQALGQGPEFLTYFNYEAQQDKSGLPNDRFSAERPEGSISTLTIQRTEQRDSAMYRCASSPRGGDPTNYGYTFGSGTRLTVV.

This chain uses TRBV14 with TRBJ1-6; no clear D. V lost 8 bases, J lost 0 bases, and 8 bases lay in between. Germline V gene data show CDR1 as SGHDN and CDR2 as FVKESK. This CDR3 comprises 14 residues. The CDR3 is CASAISSYNSPLHF. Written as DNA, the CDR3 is TGTGCCAGCGCCATTAGCTCCTATAATTCACCCCTCCACTTT.

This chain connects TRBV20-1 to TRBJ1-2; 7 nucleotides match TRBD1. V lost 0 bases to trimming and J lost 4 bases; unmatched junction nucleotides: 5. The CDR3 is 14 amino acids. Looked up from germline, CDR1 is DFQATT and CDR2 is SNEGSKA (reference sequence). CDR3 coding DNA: TGCAGTGCTAGAGATTGGGACAGCTCCTATGGCTACACCTTC. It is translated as CSARDWDSSYGYTF.

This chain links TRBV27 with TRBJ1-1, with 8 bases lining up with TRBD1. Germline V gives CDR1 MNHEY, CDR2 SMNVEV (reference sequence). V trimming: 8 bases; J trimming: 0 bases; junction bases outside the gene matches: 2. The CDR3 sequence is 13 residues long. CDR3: CASWTGLNTEAFF. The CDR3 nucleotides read TGTGCCAGCTGGACAGGGTTGAACACTGAAGCTTTCTTT.

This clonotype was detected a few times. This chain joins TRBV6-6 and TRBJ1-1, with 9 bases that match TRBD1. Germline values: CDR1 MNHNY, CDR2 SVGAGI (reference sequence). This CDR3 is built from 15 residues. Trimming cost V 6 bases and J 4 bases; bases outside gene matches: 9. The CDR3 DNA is TGTGCCAGCAGCCAAAGACAGGGGGGAAGCACTGAAGCTTTCTTT. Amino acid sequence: CASSQRQGGSTEAFF.

The CDR3 DNA sequence: TGCGCCAGCAGCCAAGTTCCGGGATACGAGCAGTACGTC. Its protein is CASSQVPGYEQYV. This chain links TRBV4-1 with TRBJ2-7; D may be TRBD2 (5 bases). The CDR3 sequence is 13 residues long. The V and J ends lost 1 base and 4 bases respectively, with 8 bases between them. Germline lookup yields CDR1 MGHRA and CDR2 YSYEKL.

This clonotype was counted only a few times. The DNA of the CDR3 is TGTGCCAGCAGTCCACGGGGACAAGGCTTCAACACCGGGGAGCTGTTTTTT. Translation: CASSPRGQGFNTGELFF. V and J are TRBV28 and TRBJ2-2, with D perhaps TRBD1 (6 bases). CDR3 length: 17 amino acids. Trimming stripped 5 bases from V and 2 bases from J, with 18 bases between. From germline, CDR1 is MDHEN and CDR2 SYDVKM.

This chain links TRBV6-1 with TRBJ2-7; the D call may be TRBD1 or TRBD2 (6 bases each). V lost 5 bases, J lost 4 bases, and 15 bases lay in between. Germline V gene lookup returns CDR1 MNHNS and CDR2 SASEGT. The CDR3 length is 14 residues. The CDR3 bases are TGTGCCAGCAGTCGGACCAGGAGGGGGTACGAGCAGTACGTC. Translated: CASSRTRRGYEQYV.

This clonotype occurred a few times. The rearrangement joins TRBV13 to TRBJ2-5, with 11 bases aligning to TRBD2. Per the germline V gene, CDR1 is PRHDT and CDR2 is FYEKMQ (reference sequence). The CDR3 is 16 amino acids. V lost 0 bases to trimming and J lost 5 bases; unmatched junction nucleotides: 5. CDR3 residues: CASSLGASGGPETQYF. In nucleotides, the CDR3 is TGTGCCAGCAGCTTAGGTGCTAGCGGGGGGCCGGAGACCCAGTACTTC.